The next 13 T cell receptor beta chains were all read from a single sample in a study of cytomegalovirus exposure and HLA in healthy donors. Researchers ran the PCR with 60 Vbeta and 13 Jbeta primers. Using immunoSEQ multiplex PCR, the repertoire was profiled, and TCRdb retains in-frame clones only, with some absent. The table shows about 180,000 clones, with roughly 79% occurring only once. The specimen was PBMCs. All receptors come from a middle-aged man in good health and CMV-seropositive.

This rearrangement joins TRBV5-4 to TRBJ1-4; 7 bases are shared with TRBD1. The V gene end was trimmed by 1 base and the J gene end by 4 bases; junction bases not matched to a gene: 4. Germline V gene sequence: CDR1 SGHNT, CDR2 YYREEE (reference sequence). CDR3 length: 15 amino acids. The CDR3 is CASSLWAGGNEKLFF. CDR3 nucleotide sequence: TGTGCCAGCAGCTTGTGGGCAGGGGGTAATGAAAAACTGTTTTTT.

This chain joins TRBV6-6 and TRBJ2-3; 10 nucleotides match TRBD2. The CDR3 runs to 14 residues. Trimming cost V 8 bases and J 6 bases; bases outside gene matches: 8. Germline V lookup: CDR1 MNHNY, CDR2 SVGAGI (reference sequence). The CDR3 here is CASELAGVADTQYF. The CDR3 region has the DNA TGTGCCAGCGAGCTAGCGGGAGTGGCGGATACGCAGTATTTT.

The chain has TRBV9 and TRBJ2-5, with 9 bases matching TRBD1. Germline V gives CDR1 SGDLS, CDR2 YYNGEE. With 3 bases clipped from V and 2 bases from J, the junction kept 5 bases outside the gene matches. The CDR3 consists of 15 residues. The CDR3 region has the DNA TGTGCCAGCAGCGCCAGACAGGGGGATCAAGAGACCCAGTACTTC. The encoded protein is CASSARQGDQETQYF. Using reference TRBV9 and TRBJ2-5 for the parts outside the CDR3, the full variable domain is DSGVTQTPKHLITATGQRVTLRCSPRSGDLSVYWYQQSLDQGLQFLIQYYNGEERAKGNILERFSAQQFPDLHSELNLSSLELGDSALYFCASSARQGDQETQYFGPGTRLLVL.

The V and J genes are TRBV10-3 and TRBJ2-1; 9 bases are shared with TRBD1. This CDR3 region has 15 residues. J lost 1 base, V lost 7 bases, and 5 bases had no gene match. The germline gives CDR1 ENHRY, CDR2 SYGVKD. This chain's CDR3 is CAITSGTGSYNEQFF. For the CDR3, the DNA is TGTGCCATCACCTCCGGGACAGGGTCCTACAATGAGCAGTTCTTC.

This clone has just a few counts. V usage is TRBV10-1 and J usage is TRBJ2-7; 14 nucleotides line up with TRBD2. Trimming cost V 6 bases and J 2 bases; bases outside gene matches: 6. The CDR3 contains 16 residues. In germline, CDR1 is WNHNN, CDR2 SYGVQD (reference sequence). DNA of the CDR3: TGCGCCAGCAGCGCGGGACTAGCGGGAGCTGCCTACGAGCAGTACTTC. This sequence encodes CASSAGLAGAAYEQYF.

This chain links TRBV5-1 with TRBJ2-7, with D maybe TRBD2 (5 bases). V was clipped by 5 bases and J by 0 bases, with 9 bases between them. Germline V lookup: CDR1 SGHRS, CDR2 YFSETQ. This CDR3 contains 13 residues. For the CDR3, the DNA is TGCGCCAGCAGACTGGGGAGCTCCTACGAGCAGTACTTC. Translating gives CASRLGSSYEQYF.

This chain joins TRBV7-9 and TRBJ2-2, with 9 bases fitting TRBD2. Germline trimming cut 3 bases from V and 1 base from J; bases unmatched to any gene: 3. The germline gives CDR1 SEHNR, CDR2 FQNEAQ (reference sequence). The CDR3 length is 16 residues. CDR3 residues: CASSLISGRNTGELFF. The CDR3 bases are TGTGCCAGCAGCTTGATTAGCGGGAGGAACACCGGGGAGCTGTTTTTT.

This chain connects TRBV19 to TRBJ2-5, with 7 bases matching TRBD1. This CDR3 has 17 residues. V was pared by 1 base and J by 1 base, with 9 bases of the junction left unmatched. CDR1 and CDR2 from the germline V gene are LNHDA and SQIVND (reference sequence). The CDR3 region is CASSIVPARTGQETQYF. In DNA, the CDR3 is TGTGCCAGTAGTATAGTGCCAGCAAGGACAGGCCAAGAGACCCAGTACTTC.

Comments on this clone: Other DNA sequences in the sample encode the same CDR3. The chain links TRBV10-3 to TRBJ1-1; 7 positions match TRBD1. With V trimmed by 4 bases and J by 2 bases, 1 base remained unmatched. CDR1 ENHRY and CDR2 SYGVKD come from the germline V gene. The CDR3 has 13 residues. CDR3 in amino acids: CAISGQGNTEAFF. DNA for the CDR3: TGTGCCATCAGTGGACAGGGCAACACTGAAGCTTTCTTT.

CDR3 bases: TGTGCCAGCAGGGCGGGGGCGGGCTACGAGCAGTACTTC. Translation: CASRAGAGYEQYF. The J gene is TRBJ2-5, the V gene TRBV27; tentative D call: TRBD2 (7 bases). The better agreement between TRBJ2-7 and the DNA end casts doubt on the J call. In germline, CDR1 is MNHEY, CDR2 SMNVEV (reference sequence). The CDR3 consists of 13 residues.

This chain connects TRBV27 to TRBJ2-7; 9 nucleotides line up with TRBD1. From germline, CDR1 is MNHEY and CDR2 SMNVEV (reference sequence). V trimming: 5 bases; J trimming: 4 bases; junction bases outside the gene matches: 9. The CDR3 covers 15 residues. The CDR3 nucleotides read TGTGCCAGCAGTATTCGGACAGGGGAAGGGTACGAGCAGTACTTC. It specifies CASSIRTGEGYEQYF.

The chain employs TRBV6-5 and TRBJ2-2, with a weak D call TRBD1 (5 bases). CDR3 length: 13 amino acids. Germline V gene data show CDR1 as MNHEY and CDR2 as SVGAGI. V gave up 2 bases and J gave up 6 bases, with 7 bases separating them. CDR3 in DNA: TGTGCCAGCAGTTACGTAGGGGCCGGGGAGCTGTTTTTT. This sequence encodes CASSYVGAGELFF.

The chain is built from TRBV7-3 and TRBJ2-1; D possibly corresponds to TRBD2 (6 bases). The V end was cut by 5 bases, the J end by 0 bases, with 14 bases between. Germline values: CDR1 SGHTA, CDR2 FQGTGA. This CDR3 has 16 residues. The CDR3: CASSPSGHSSYNEQFF. The CDR3 region has the DNA TGTGCCAGCAGCCCAAGCGGGCACAGCTCCTACAATGAGCAGTTCTTC.